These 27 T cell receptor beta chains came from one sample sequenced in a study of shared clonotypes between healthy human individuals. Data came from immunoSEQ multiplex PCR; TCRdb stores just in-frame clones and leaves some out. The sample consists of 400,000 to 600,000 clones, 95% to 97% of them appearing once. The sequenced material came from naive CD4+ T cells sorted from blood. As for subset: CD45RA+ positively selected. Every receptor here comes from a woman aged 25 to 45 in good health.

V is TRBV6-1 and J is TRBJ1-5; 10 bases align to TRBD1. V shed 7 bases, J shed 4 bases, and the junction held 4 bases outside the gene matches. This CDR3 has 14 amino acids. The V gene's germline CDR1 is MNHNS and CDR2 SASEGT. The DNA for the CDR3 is TGTGCCAGCACCCCGGGACAGGGGAATCAGCCCCAGCATTTT. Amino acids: CASTPGQGNQPQHF.

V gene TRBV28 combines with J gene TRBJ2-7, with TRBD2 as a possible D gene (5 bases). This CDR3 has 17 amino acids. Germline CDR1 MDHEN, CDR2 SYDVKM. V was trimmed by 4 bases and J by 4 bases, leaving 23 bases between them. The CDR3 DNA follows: TGTGCCAGCAGTTCCCCTTGGGTTCCTAGCCTGGAGTACGAGCAGTACTTC. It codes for CASSSPWVPSLEYEQYF.

The CDR3 nucleotides are TGTGCCAGCAGTTCGCCGGGACAGGGCGGGGAGACCCAGTACTTC. Translated, it gives CASSSPGQGGETQYF. V usage is TRBV28 and J usage is TRBJ2-5, with TRBD1 matching 9 bases. Trimming removed 4 bases from V and 5 bases from J; junction bases left unmatched: 8. The length of the CDR3 is 15 residues. Germline CDR1 reads MDHEN; CDR2 reads SYDVKM.

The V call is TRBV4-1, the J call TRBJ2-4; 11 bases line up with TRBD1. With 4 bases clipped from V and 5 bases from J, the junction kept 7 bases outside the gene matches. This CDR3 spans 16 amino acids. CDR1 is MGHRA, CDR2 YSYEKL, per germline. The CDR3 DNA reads TGCGCCAGCAGCCCTATCCCGGGACAGGGGGAAAACATTCAGTACTTC. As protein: CASSPIPGQGENIQYF.

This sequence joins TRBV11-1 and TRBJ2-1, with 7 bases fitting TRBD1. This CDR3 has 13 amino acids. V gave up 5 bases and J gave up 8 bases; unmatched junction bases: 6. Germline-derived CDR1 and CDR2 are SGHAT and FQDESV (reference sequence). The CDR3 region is CASSPRDSYEQFF. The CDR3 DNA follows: TGTGCCAGCAGCCCCAGGGACAGCTATGAGCAGTTCTTC.

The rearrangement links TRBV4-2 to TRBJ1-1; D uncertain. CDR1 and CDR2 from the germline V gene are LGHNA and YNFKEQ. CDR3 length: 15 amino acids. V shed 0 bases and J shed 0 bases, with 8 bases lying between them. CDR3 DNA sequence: TGTGCCAGCAGCCAAGATGAAAGGATGAACACTGAAGCTTTCTTT. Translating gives CASSQDERMNTEAFF.

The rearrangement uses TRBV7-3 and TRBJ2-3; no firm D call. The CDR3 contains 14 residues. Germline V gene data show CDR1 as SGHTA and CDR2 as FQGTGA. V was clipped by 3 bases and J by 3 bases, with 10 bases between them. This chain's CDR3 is CASSFGWGTDTQYF. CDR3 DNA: TGTGCCAGCAGCTTCGGGTGGGGTACAGATACGCAGTATTTT. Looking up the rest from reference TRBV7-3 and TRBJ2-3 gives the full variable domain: GAGVSQTPSNKVTEKGKYVELRCDPISGHTALYWYRQSLGQGPEFLIYFQGTGAADDSGLPNDRFFAVRPEGSVSTLKIQRTERGDSAVYLCASSFGWGTDTQYFGPGTRLTVL.

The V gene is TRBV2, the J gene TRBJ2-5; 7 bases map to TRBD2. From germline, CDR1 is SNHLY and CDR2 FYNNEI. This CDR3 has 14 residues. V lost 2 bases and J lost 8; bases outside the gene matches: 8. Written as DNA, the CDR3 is TGTGCCAGCAGTGAACTTGGGAGGGGCCATACCCAGTACTTC. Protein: CASSELGRGHTQYF.

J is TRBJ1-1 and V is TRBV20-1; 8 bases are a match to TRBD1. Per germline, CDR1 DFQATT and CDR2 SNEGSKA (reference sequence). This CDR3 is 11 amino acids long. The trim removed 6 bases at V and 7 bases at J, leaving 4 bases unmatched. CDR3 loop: CSATGGIEAFF. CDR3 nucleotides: TGCAGTGCCACAGGGGGGATTGAAGCTTTCTTT.

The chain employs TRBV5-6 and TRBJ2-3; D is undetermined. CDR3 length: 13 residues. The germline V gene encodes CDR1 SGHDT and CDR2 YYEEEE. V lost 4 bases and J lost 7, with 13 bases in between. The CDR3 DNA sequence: TGTGCCAGCAGCCAAGAGACCGATAATACGCAGTATTTT. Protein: CASSQETDNTQYF.

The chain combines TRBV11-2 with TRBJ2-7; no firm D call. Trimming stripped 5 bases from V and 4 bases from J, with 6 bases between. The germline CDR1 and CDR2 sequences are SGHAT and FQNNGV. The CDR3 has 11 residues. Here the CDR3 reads CASSPVYEQYF. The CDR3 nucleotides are TGTGCCAGCAGCCCCGTTTACGAGCAGTACTTC.

Written as DNA, the CDR3 is TGTGCCAGTAGTGGCAGGCAGGGCTGGTACGAGCAGTACTTC. Its translation is CASSGRQGWYEQYF. The gene calls are TRBV19 and TRBJ2-7; perhaps TRBD1 as D (5 bases). The CDR3 spans 14 residues. Germline CDR1 is LNHDA and CDR2 is SQIVND (reference sequence). Trimming left V 5 bases short and J 4 bases short, with 15 bases between.

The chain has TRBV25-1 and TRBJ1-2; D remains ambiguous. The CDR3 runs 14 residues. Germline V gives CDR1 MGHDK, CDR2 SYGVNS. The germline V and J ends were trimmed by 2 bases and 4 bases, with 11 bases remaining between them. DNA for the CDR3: TGTGCCAGCAGTGAAAGATTATCCAGCTATGGCTACACCTTC. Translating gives CASSERLSSYGYTF.

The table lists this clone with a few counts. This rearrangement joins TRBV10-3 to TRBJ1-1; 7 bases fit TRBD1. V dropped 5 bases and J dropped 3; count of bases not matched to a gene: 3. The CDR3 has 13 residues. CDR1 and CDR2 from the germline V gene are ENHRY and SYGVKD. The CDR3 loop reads CAISRQGDTEAFF. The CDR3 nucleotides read TGTGCCATCAGTCGACAGGGTGACACTGAAGCTTTCTTT.

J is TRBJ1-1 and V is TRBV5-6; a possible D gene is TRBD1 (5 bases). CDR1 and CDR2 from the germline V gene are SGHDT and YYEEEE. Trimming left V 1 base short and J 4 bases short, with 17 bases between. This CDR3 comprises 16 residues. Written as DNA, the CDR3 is TGTGCCAGCAGCTTGTTAGGGGTGCAGTATCGCACTGAAGCTTTCTTT. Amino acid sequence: CASSLLGVQYRTEAFF.

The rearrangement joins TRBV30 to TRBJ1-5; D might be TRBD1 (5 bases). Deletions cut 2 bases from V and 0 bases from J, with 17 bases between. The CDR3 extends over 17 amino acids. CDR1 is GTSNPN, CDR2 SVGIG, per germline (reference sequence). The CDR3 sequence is CAWSSARETYSNQPQHF. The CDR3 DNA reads TGTGCCTGGAGTTCAGCCAGGGAGACCTATAGCAATCAGCCCCAGCATTTT.

CDR3 protein: CASSLYTYEQYF. DNA for the CDR3: TGTGCCAGCAGTTTATATACCTACGAGCAGTACTTC. This chain joins TRBV28 and TRBJ2-7; D is uncertain. V shed 1 base and J shed 2 bases, with 3 bases lying between them. This CDR3 is built from 12 residues. The germline CDR1 and CDR2 sequences are MDHEN and SYDVKM.

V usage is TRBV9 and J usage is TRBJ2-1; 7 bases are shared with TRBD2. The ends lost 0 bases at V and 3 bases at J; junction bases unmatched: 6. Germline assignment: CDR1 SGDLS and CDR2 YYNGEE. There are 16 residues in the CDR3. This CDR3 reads CASSVEAGWNYNEQFF. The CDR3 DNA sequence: TGTGCCAGCAGCGTAGAAGCGGGATGGAACTACAATGAGCAGTTCTTC.

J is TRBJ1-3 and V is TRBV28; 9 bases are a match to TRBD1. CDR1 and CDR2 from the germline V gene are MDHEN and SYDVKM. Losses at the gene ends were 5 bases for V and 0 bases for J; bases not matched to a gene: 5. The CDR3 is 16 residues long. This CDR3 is CASSGDRAYSGNTIYF. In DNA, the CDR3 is TGTGCCAGCAGTGGGGACAGGGCCTACTCTGGAAACACCATATATTTT.

The CDR3, as DNA: TGCAGTGCTAGCTATGGGGGCGAGCAGTACTTC. It specifies CSASYGGEQYF. This sequence joins TRBV20-1 and TRBJ2-5; D could derive from TRBD1 or TRBD2 (5 bases each). The better agreement between TRBJ2-7 and the DNA end casts doubt on the J call. CDR1 is DFQATT, CDR2 SNEGSKA, per germline (reference sequence). This CDR3 is 11 amino acids long.

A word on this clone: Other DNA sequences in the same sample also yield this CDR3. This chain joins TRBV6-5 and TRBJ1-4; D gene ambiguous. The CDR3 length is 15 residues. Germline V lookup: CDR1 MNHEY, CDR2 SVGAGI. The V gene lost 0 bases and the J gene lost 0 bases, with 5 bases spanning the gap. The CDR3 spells CASSYSTATNEKLFF. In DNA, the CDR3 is TGTGCCAGCAGTTACTCTACCGCAACTAATGAAAAACTGTTTTTT.

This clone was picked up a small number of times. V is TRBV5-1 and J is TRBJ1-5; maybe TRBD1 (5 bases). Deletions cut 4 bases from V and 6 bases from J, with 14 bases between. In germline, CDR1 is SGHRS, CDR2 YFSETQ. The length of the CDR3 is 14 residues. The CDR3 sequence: CASSPEGFGQPQHF. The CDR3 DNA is TGCGCCAGCAGCCCGGAGGGGTTCGGTCAGCCCCAGCATTTT.

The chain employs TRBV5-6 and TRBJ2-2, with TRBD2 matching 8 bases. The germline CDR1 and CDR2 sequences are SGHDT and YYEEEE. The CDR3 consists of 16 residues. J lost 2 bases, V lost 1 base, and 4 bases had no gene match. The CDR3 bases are TGTGCCAGCAGCTTGTATAGCGGGACAAACACCGGGGAGCTGTTTTTT. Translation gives CASSLYSGTNTGELFF.

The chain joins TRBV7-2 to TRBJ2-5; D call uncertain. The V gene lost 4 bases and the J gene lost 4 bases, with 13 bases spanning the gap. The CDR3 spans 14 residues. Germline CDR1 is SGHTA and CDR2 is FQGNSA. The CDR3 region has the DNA TGTGCCAGCAGCTCCCGGCTTGGAAGAGAGACCCAGTACTTC. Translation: CASSSRLGRETQYF.

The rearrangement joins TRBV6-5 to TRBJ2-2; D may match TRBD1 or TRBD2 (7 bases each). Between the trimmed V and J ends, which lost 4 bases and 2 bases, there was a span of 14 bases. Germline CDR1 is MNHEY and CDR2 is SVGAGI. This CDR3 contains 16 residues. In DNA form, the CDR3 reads TGTGCCAGCAGTTCCCTCAGGGGGGGAAACACCGGGGAGCTGTTTTTT. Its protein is CASSSLRGGNTGELFF.

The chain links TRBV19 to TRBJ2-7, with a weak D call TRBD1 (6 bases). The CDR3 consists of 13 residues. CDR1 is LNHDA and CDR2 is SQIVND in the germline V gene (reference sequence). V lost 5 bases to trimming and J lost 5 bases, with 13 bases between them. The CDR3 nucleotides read TGTGCCAGTAGTCCCGGACAGATTGACGAGCAGTACTTC. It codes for CASSPGQIDEQYF.

CDR3 region: CASSQPLGRGYTF. The CDR3, as DNA: TGTGCCAGCAGCCAGCCTTTAGGCCGGGGCTACACCTTC. V usage is TRBV6-5 and J usage is TRBJ1-2; the D is unclear. The CDR3 is made up of 13 amino acids. V was trimmed by 6 bases and J by 8 bases, leaving 16 bases between them. The germline gives CDR1 MNHEY, CDR2 SVGAGI.